This T cell receptor (beta chain) was captured in a study of blood T cells in healthy people across ages. At least 6 micrograms of total RNA were extracted per sample. PCR was performed a second time for roughly 7 to 12 cycles using a sample-barcoded 5' primer and a J-beta primer mix. Through a template-switch adaptor with 12 random nucleotides, each cDNA molecule received a tag. TCRdb used MiXCR to reprocess the 5' RACE reads, holding one entry per CDR3 protein. Among around 780,000 distinct CDR3 sequences listed, roughly 56% were seen once. In germline, CDR1 is SGDLS, CDR2 YYNGEE. This CDR3 spans 15 amino acids. The V gene lost 0 bases and the J gene lost 6 bases, with 13 bases spanning the gap. Turning to this clonotype: As yet, its antigen is unknown.

General study findings and limits: Strongly correlated with naive T cell percentage was TCR beta diversity. Diversity estimated from one million T cells was considered an underestimate.

The sample comprised blood. This chain uses TRBV9 with TRBJ1-5, with unresolved D. The receptor's source is a man aged 40-50 years in good health. CDR3 DNA: TGTGCCAGCAGCGTAGGTCTGAGCCCCTCTCAGCCCCAGCATTTT. It specifies CASSVGLSPSQPQHF.